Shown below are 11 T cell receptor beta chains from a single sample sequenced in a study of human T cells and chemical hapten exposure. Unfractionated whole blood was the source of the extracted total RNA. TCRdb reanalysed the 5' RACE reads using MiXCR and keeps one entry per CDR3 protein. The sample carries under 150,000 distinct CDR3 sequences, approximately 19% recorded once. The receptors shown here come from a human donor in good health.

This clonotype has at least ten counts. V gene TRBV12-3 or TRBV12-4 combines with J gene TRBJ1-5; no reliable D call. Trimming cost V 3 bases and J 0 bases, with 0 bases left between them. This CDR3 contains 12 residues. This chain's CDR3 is CASSFSNQPQHF. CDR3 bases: TGTGCCAGCAGTTTTAGCAATCAGCCCCAGCATTTT.

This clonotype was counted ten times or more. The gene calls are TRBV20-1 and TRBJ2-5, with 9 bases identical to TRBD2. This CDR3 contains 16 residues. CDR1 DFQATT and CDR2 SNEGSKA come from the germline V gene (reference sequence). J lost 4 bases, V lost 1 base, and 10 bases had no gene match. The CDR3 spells CSARAGSSGNIETQYF. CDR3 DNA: TGCAGTGCTAGAGCGGGGTCTAGCGGGAACATAGAGACCCAGTACTTC.

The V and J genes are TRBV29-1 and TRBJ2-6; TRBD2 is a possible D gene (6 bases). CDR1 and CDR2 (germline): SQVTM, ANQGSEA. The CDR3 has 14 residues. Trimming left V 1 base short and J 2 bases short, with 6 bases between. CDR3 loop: CSVEGGAGANVLTF. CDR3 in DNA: TGCAGCGTTGAAGGGGGGGCTGGGGCCAACGTCCTGACTTTC.

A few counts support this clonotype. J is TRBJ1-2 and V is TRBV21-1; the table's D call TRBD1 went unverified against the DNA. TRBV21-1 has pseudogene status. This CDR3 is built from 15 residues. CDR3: CASSKDGRGNDGYTF. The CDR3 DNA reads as TGTGCCAGCAGCAAAGACGGCAGGGGGAACGATGGCTACACCTTC.

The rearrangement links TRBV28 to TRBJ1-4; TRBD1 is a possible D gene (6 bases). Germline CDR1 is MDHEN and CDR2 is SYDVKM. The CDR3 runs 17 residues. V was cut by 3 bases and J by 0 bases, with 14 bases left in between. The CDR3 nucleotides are TGTGCCAGCAGTTTTCCCGGGGGGCTCGCAACTAATGAAAAACTGTTTTTT. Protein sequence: CASSFPGGLATNEKLFF. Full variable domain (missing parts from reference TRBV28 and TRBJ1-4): DVKVTQSSRYLVKRTGEKVFLECVQDMDHENMFWYRQDPGLGLRLIYFSYDVKMKEKGDIPEGYSVSREKKERFSLILESASTNQTSMYLCASSFPGGLATNEKLFFGSGTQLSVL.

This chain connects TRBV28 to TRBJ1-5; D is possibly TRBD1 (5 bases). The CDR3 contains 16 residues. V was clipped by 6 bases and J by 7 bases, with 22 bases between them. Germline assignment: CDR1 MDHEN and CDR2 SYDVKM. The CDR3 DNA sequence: TGTGCCAGCAGCCTGGCGTCCGGGCGGGGACGGCAGCCCCAGCATTTT. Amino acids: CASSLASGRGRQPQHF. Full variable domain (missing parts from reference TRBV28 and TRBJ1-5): DVKVTQSSRYLVKRTGEKVFLECVQDMDHENMFWYRQDPGLGLRLIYFSYDVKMKEKGDIPEGYSVSREKKERFSLILESASTNQTSMYLCASSLASGRGRQPQHFGDGTRLSIL.

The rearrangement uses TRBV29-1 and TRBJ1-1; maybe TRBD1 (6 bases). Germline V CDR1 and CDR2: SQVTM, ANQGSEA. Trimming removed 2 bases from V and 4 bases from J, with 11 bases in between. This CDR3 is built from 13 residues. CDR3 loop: CSVESGTSTEAFF. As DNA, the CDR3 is TGCAGCGTTGAATCCGGGACATCCACTGAAGCTTTCTTT.

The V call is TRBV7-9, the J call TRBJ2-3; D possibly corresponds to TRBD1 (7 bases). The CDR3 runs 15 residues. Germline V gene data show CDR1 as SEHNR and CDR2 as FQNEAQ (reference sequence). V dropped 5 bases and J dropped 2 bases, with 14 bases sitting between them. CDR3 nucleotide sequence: TGTGCCAGCAGCACCCGACAGGGACTCACAGATACGCAGTATTTT. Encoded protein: CASSTRQGLTDTQYF. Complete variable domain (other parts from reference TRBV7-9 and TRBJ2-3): DTGVSQNPRHKITKRGQNVTFRCDPISEHNRLYWYRQTLGQGPEFLTYFQNEAQLEKSRLLSDRFSAERPKGSFSTLEIQRTEQGDSAMYLCASSTRQGLTDTQYFGPGTRLTVL.

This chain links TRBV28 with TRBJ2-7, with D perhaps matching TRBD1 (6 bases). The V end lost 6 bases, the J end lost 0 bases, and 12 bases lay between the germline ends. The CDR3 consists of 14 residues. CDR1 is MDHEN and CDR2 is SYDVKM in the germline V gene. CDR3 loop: CASRLRDTSYEQYF. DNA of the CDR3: TGTGCCAGCAGGCTCCGGGACACCTCCTACGAGCAGTACTTC.

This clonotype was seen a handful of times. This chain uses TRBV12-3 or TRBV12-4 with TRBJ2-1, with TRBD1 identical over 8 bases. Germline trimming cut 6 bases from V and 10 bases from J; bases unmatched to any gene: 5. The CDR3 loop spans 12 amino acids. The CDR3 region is CASRDRVREQFF. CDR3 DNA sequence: TGTGCCAGCAGGGACAGGGTACGGGAGCAGTTCTTC.

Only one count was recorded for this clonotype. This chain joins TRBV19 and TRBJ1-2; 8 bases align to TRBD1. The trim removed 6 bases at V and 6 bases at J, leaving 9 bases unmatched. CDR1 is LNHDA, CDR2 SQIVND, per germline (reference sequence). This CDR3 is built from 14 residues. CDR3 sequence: CASSPGQEKNGYTF. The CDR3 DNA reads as TGTGCCAGTAGCCCGGGACAGGAAAAAAATGGCTACACCTTC.